A selection of T cell receptor beta chains follows, all from one sample in a study of graft-versus-host responses after intestinal transplantation. Profiled with immunoSEQ multiplex PCR; TCRdb holds only in-frame clones, not every one. This sample has more than 95,000 clones, with over 85% found just once. These receptors have no known antigen. This specimen consisted of unstimulated CD8+ T cells sorted from spleen or lymph node cells, obtained before intestinal transplant. The receptor source for this set is a human donor who received an intestinal transplant. CDR3s include the opening cysteine and the closing phenylalanine or tryptophan. D genes are given only for firm matches. The size entry is marked missing in some rows and otherwise reads once, few, many or a size class.

d_call	j_call	v_call	clone_size	cdr3_aa	cdr3_nt
.	TRBJ1-5	TRBV19	.	CASDTRVGNQPQHF	TGTGCCAGTGATACCCGCGTTGGCAATCAGCCCCAGCATTTT
.	TRBJ2-7	TRBV2	.	CASSARTYEQYF	TGTGCCAGCAGTGCCAGAACCTACGAGCAGTACTTC
TRBD2	TRBJ2-3	TRBV5-1	.	CASTSNGLAGGQDTQYF	TGCGCCAGCACCTCGAACGGACTAGCGGGGGGGCAAGATACGCAGTATTTT
.	TRBJ1-2	TRBV6-1	.	CASRERSGDGYTF	TGTGCCAGCAGGGAGAGATCCGGGGATGGCTACACCTTC
TRBD2	TRBJ2-2	TRBV14	.	CASSPSSGVLTGELFF	TGTGCCAGCAGCCCCTCGAGCGGGGTGTTAACCGGGGAGCTGTTTTTT
.	TRBJ2-4	TRBV19	.	CATATEENIQYF	TGTGCCACCGCTACCGAAGAAAACATTCAGTACTTC
.	TRBJ1-6	TRBV19	.	CASSFWGDSYNSPLHF	TGTGCCAGTAGTTTTTGGGGAGACTCCTATAATTCACCCCTCCACTTT
.	TRBJ2-7	TRBV11-3	.	CASSLNTAYEQYF	TGTGCCAGCAGCTTAAACACAGCCTACGAGCAGTACTTC
.	TRBJ2-7	TRBV5-6	.	CASSPSSGQSSYEQYF	TGTGCCAGCAGCCCCTCCTCCGGGCAGAGCTCCTACGAGCAGTACTTC
.	TRBJ1-1	TRBV10-2	.	CASSPGNTEAFF	TGCGCCAGCAGTCCGGGGAACACTGAAGCTTTCTTT
.	TRBJ2-1	TRBV18	.	CASSPQGETSYNEQFF	TGTGCCAGCTCACCACAGGGGGAAACCTCCTACAATGAGCAGTTCTTC
.	TRBJ1-5	TRBV6-4	.	CASSEWGGADQPQHF	TGTGCCAGCAGTGAATGGGGAGGGGCAGATCAGCCCCAGCATTTT
TRBD1	TRBJ1-4	TRBV6-5	once	CASTQTGGINEKLFF	TGTGCCAGCACCCAGACAGGGGGCATTAATGAAAAACTGTTTTTT
.	TRBJ1-5	TRBV6-1	.	CAANRVPIGPQHF	TGTGCCGCAAACCGGGTCCCCATTGGGCCCCAGCATTTT
.	TRBJ1-1	TRBV4-1	once	CASSQDPGVNTEAFF	TGCGCCAGCAGCCAAGATCCCGGCGTGAACACTGAAGCTTTCTTT
TRBD2	TRBJ2-5	TRBV15	.	CATSRESGRVIETQYF	TGTGCCACCAGCAGGGAGTCAGGGAGGGTTATAGAGACCCAGTACTTC
.	TRBJ1-2	TRBV20-1	once	CSARVLDGYTF	TGCAGTGCTAGAGTTTTAGATGGCTACACCTTC
.	TRBJ2-7	TRBV7-9	.	CASSSGIYSSYEQYF	TGTGCCAGCAGCTCCGGGATTTATTCCTCCTACGAGCAGTACTTC
.	TRBJ1-1	TRBV19	once	CASSMGIVGAPEAFF	TGTGCCAGTAGTATGGGAATAGTGGGAGCTCCTGAAGCTTTCTTT
.	TRBJ2-5	TRBV7-8	.	CASSTRTREETQYF	TGTGCCAGCAGCACGAGGACTCGGGAAGAGACCCAGTACTTC
TRBD2	TRBJ2-1	TRBV10-2	once	CASSEGTGGDEQFF	TGCGCCAGCAGTGAGGGGACTGGGGGGGATGAGCAGTTCTTC
TRBD2	TRBJ2-1	TRBV12-5	.	CASVLQGLALDNEQFF	TGTGCTAGTGTCCTCCAAGGACTAGCGCTCGACAATGAGCAGTTCTTC
.	TRBJ2-7	TRBV30	.	CAWSEGGGTLFWEQYF	TGTGCCTGGAGCGAAGGCGGGGGCACGCTATTTTGGGAGCAGTACTTC
.	TRBJ2-7	TRBV5-1	.	CASSLGSGVSYEQYF	TGCGCCAGCAGCTTGGGTTCGGGGGTATCCTACGAGCAGTACTTC
TRBD1	TRBJ2-7	TRBV15	once	CATSSRQGYEQYF	TGTGCCACCAGCAGCAGACAGGGATACGAGCAGTACTTC
.	TRBJ1-1	TRBV9	.	CASSANLLGGTEAFF	TGTGCCAGCAGCGCAAACCTCTTGGGAGGTACTGAAGCTTTCTTT
.	TRBJ2-7	TRBV4-1	.	CASSQDPPVRQGEQYF	TGCGCCAGCAGCCAAGATCCCCCGGTCCGGCAGGGGGAGCAGTACTTC
TRBD1	TRBJ2-2	TRBV29-1	.	CSVSPSQGATGELFF	TGCAGCGTTAGTCCCTCACAGGGGGCCACCGGGGAGCTGTTTTTT
TRBD1	TRBJ1-4	TRBV29-1	once	CSVDRDEKLFF	TGCAGCGTAGACAGGGATGAAAAACTGTTTTTT
.	TRBJ1-5	TRBV15	.	CATSRVSQPQHF	TGTGCCACCAGCAGAGTAAGCCAGCCCCAGCATTTT
TRBD2	TRBJ2-2	TRBV27	.	CASSLSGQAGGTGELFF	TGTGCCAGCAGTTTAAGCGGGCAAGCGGGGGGGACCGGGGAGCTGTTTTTT
.	TRBJ1-1	TRBV5-8	.	CASSVGAKGFTEAFF	TGTGCCAGCAGCGTTGGGGCTAAGGGTTTCACTGAAGCTTTCTTT
.	TRBJ2-2	TRBV27	once	CASSSSEGLITGELFF	TGTGCCAGCAGTTCCTCCGAGGGTCTAATCACCGGGGAGCTGTTTTTT
.	TRBJ2-7	TRBV14	.	CASGGPGEQYF	TGTGCCAGCGGGGGGCCGGGGGAGCAGTACTTC
TRBD1	TRBJ2-7	TRBV15	.	CATSRDRDRSNEQYF	TGTGCCACCAGCAGAGATCGGGACAGGAGCAACGAGCAGTACTTC
.	TRBJ2-7	TRBV4-1	.	CASSQSPTYEQYF	TGCGCCAGCAGCCAATCCCCGACCTACGAGCAGTACTTC
.	TRBJ2-5	TRBV11-2	once	CASSFGETQYF	TGTGCCAGCAGCTTTGGAGAGACCCAGTACTTC
TRBD2	TRBJ2-3	TRBV9	.	CASSPPRSGAGSTDTQYF	TGTGCCAGCAGCCCCCCCCGATCCGGAGCGGGGAGCACAGATACGCAGTATTTT
.	TRBJ1-2	TRBV6-6	few	CASSYSNDGYTF	TGTGCCAGCAGTTACTCAAATGATGGCTACACCTTC
.	TRBJ2-5	TRBV27	.	CATSIKLQETQYF	TGTGCCACCTCCATCAAACTCCAAGAGACCCAGTACTTC
.	TRBJ1-5	TRBV6-5	.	CASSSQANSNQPQHF	TGTGCCAGCAGTTCTCAGGCGAATAGCAATCAGCCCCAGCATTTT
.	TRBJ2-3	TRBV11-3	.	CASRTPGLLDTQYF	TGTGCCAGCAGGACACCGGGACTTCTGGATACGCAGTATTTT
.	TRBJ1-2	TRBV9	.	CASSVGVDGLYGYTF	TGTGCCAGCAGCGTAGGTGTGGATGGGCTCTATGGCTACACCTTC
TRBD1	TRBJ1-2	TRBV27	.	CASSQTVQGGFDGYTF	TGTGCCAGCAGCCAAACCGTCCAGGGGGGTTTTGATGGCTACACCTTC
TRBD1	TRBJ1-1	TRBV7-9	.	CASSPATGADTEAFF	TGTGCCAGCAGCCCCGCCACAGGGGCGGACACTGAAGCTTTCTTT
.	TRBJ1-1	TRBV27	.	CASSLWGGVNTEAFF	TGTGCCAGCAGTTTATGGGGGGGCGTGAACACTGAAGCTTTCTTT
.	TRBJ1-1	TRBV6-6	.	CASSPNTNTEAFF	TGTGCCAGCAGCCCCAACACGAACACTGAAGCTTTCTTT
.	TRBJ2-1	TRBV5-1	.	CASSDGRAIFLNNGQLF	TGCGCCAGCAGTGATGGCAGGGCCATATTTTTGAACAATGGGCAGCTCTTC